This T cell receptor beta chain came from a study of blood T cell repertoires in COVID-19. The CDR3 is 14 residues long. V was shortened by 1 base and J by 6 bases, with 13 bases between the two germline ends. CDR1 and CDR2 from the germline V gene are SGHNT and YENEEA. Per the original methods: Reference gene primer amplification gave nucleated cell count estimates. The method was immunoSEQ multiplex PCR; TCRdb's version includes in-frame clones alone and lacks a portion of them. The V and J calls and the clone size are those of that table, but D and trimming were determined from the DNA. The data show under 550,000 clones, around 90% seen once.

The TCR comes from a man between 18 and 35 years old with COVID-19, enrolled during active disease. This chain joins TRBV11-3 and TRBJ2-7, with TRBD2 as a possible D gene (6 bases). The sequenced sample consisted of peripheral blood. The CDR3 nucleotides read TGTGCCAGCAGCTTAGGCGGGGAGAGAGGCGAGCAGTACTTC. This translates into CASSLGGERGEQYF.